This passage covers 16 T cell receptor beta chains from one sample sequenced in a study of shared clonotypes between healthy human individuals. Data came from immunoSEQ multiplex PCR; TCRdb stores just in-frame clones and leaves some out. The sample lists fewer than 3 million clones, under 95% occurring once. The sample comprised naive CD4+ T cells from PBMCs. Stated subset: CD45RA+ positively selected. The receptors originated from a man younger than 35 in good health. Some clones in this sample may be carry-over from other donors' samples.

The V call is TRBV5-1, the J call TRBJ2-2; D remains ambiguous. This CDR3 is 14 amino acids long. Per the germline V gene, CDR1 is SGHRS and CDR2 is YFSETQ. V was pared by 5 bases and J by 0 bases, with 8 bases between. The CDR3 DNA reads as TGCGCCAGCAGGGATCATTCGAACACCGGGGAGCTGTTTTTT. This translates into CASRDHSNTGELFF. The full variable domain, completed using reference TRBV5-1 and TRBJ2-2, is KAGVTQTPRYLIKTRGQQVTLSCSPISGHRSVSWYQQTPGQGLQFLFEYFSETQRNKGNFPGRFSGRQFSNSRSEMNVSTLELGDSALYLCASRDHSNTGELFFGEGSRLTVL.

The chain employs TRBV7-8 and TRBJ2-7, with 8 nucleotides matching TRBD1. Germline V lookup: CDR1 SGHVS, CDR2 FQNEAQ. The CDR3 sequence is 16 residues long. The V segment lost 3 bases and the J segment 6 bases; nucleotides outside the gene matches: 13. The CDR3 spells CASSFYQRTGNREQYF. As DNA, the CDR3 is TGTGCCAGCAGCTTCTACCAGCGGACAGGGAACCGCGAGCAGTACTTC.

The chain links TRBV19 to TRBJ1-1; D is possibly TRBD1 (5 bases). The germline V and J ends were trimmed by 5 bases and 3 bases, with 16 bases remaining between them. The germline CDR1 and CDR2 sequences are LNHDA and SQIVND (reference sequence). The CDR3 is 15 residues long. In DNA, the CDR3 is TGTGCCAGTAGTCCGCGAGGGGTTGGGGACACTGAAGCTTTCTTT. Amino acids: CASSPRGVGDTEAFF.

The V and J genes are TRBV6-1 and TRBJ2-5, with a tentative D call TRBD1 (6 bases). Trimming removed 3 bases at V and 7 bases at J, with 15 bases between. CDR1 and CDR2 (germline): MNHNS, SASEGT. This CDR3 is 14 amino acids long. In DNA, the CDR3 is TGTGCCAGCAGTGACCACAGGGATACGGGGACCCAGTACTTC. Its protein product is CASSDHRDTGTQYF.

CDR3 region: CASSQPGVNNEQFF. CDR3 DNA sequence: TGTGCCAGCAGTCAGCCCGGGGTCAACAATGAGCAGTTCTTC. The chain recombines TRBV28 with TRBJ2-1, with TRBD2 as a possible D gene (5 bases). V was shortened by 5 bases and J by 5 bases, with 13 bases between the two germline ends. CDR1 MDHEN and CDR2 SYDVKM come from the germline V gene. The CDR3 has 14 amino acids. Using reference TRBV28 and TRBJ2-1 for the parts outside the CDR3, the full variable domain is DVKVTQSSRYLVKRTGEKVFLECVQDMDHENMFWYRQDPGLGLRLIYFSYDVKMKEKGDIPEGYSVSREKKERFSLILESASTNQTSMYLCASSQPGVNNEQFFGPGTRLTVL.

As concerns this clone: Other DNA sequences in the same sample also yield this CDR3. In DNA, the CDR3 is TGTGCCAGCAGCTTAAGTGGTAGCACAGATACGCAGTATTTT. Residues: CASSLSGSTDTQYF. The chain uses TRBV7-9 and TRBJ2-3, with D unresolved. Germline loops: CDR1 SEHNR, CDR2 FQNEAQ (reference sequence). The CDR3 has 14 amino acids. V dropped 2 bases and J dropped 0 bases, with 6 bases sitting between them.

The rearrangement joins TRBV2 to TRBJ2-3, with D unclear. Germline assignment: CDR1 SNHLY and CDR2 FYNNEI. The CDR3 consists of 12 residues. Trimming left V 6 bases short and J 2 bases short, with 6 bases between. CDR3 amino acids: CASSRATDTQYF. Written as DNA, the CDR3 is TGTGCCAGCAGCCGGGCCACAGATACGCAGTATTTT.

For this clone: This sample also contains other DNA sequences that code for the same CDR3. The chain has TRBV5-1 and TRBJ2-1, with D hard to call. The CDR3 loop spans 11 amino acids. V was shortened by 0 bases and J by 8 bases, with 3 bases between the two germline ends. Germline CDR1 reads SGHRS; CDR2 reads YFSETQ. CDR3 protein: CASSLEDEQFF. The CDR3 DNA follows: TGCGCCAGCAGCTTGGAGGATGAGCAGTTCTTC. The whole variable domain, remainder taken from reference TRBV5-1 and TRBJ2-1, is KAGVTQTPRYLIKTRGQQVTLSCSPISGHRSVSWYQQTPGQGLQFLFEYFSETQRNKGNFPGRFSGRQFSNSRSEMNVSTLELGDSALYLCASSLEDEQFFGPGTRLTVL.

The J gene is TRBJ2-1, the V gene TRBV6-6; 10 nucleotides agree with TRBD2. The ends lost 2 bases at V and 9 bases at J; junction bases unmatched: 7. Germline CDR1 is MNHNY and CDR2 is SVGAGI (reference sequence). This CDR3 has 15 amino acids. CDR3 residues: CASSYVVAGGGEQFF. CDR3 nucleotide sequence: TGTGCCAGCAGTTACGTGGTAGCGGGAGGTGGTGAGCAGTTCTTC.

The CDR3 region is CASSPYLYGTGANTGELFF. Here the CDR3 DNA reads TGTGCCAGCTCACCCTACCTATATGGGACAGGAGCGAACACCGGGGAGCTGTTTTTT. The rearrangement uses TRBV18 and TRBJ2-2, with 8 bases aligning to TRBD1. Per germline, CDR1 KGHSH and CDR2 LQKENI. The CDR3 is 19 amino acids. J lost 0 bases, V lost 3 bases, and 12 bases had no gene match.

This clone was counted a few times. The V gene is TRBV15, the J gene TRBJ2-7, with D tentatively TRBD1 (6 bases). Deletions cut 5 bases from V and 7 bases from J, with 15 bases between. This CDR3 has 13 residues. Germline V gene lookup returns CDR1 LNHNV and CDR2 YYDKDF (reference sequence). CDR3: CATSHTGTGEQYF. CDR3 nucleotide sequence: TGTGCCACCAGCCACACAGGGACCGGGGAGCAGTACTTC.

The J gene is TRBJ1-2, the V gene TRBV28; 8 bases are a match to TRBD1. CDR3 length: 16 amino acids. Germline V gene lookup returns CDR1 MDHEN and CDR2 SYDVKM. V lost 6 bases, J lost 5 bases, and 14 bases stayed unmatched. The CDR3 DNA follows: TGTGCCAGCAGCCAACAGACAGGGGAGGGGGGATATGGCTACACCTTC. Translated: CASSQQTGEGGYGYTF.

J is TRBJ2-1 and V is TRBV7-2; D is unresolved. Trimming stripped 6 bases from V and 10 bases from J, with 13 bases between. The V gene's germline CDR1 is SGHTA and CDR2 FQGNSA. The CDR3 runs 12 residues. This CDR3 is CASRTDPAEQFF. CDR3 DNA sequence: TGTGCCAGCAGGACGGACCCCGCGGAGCAGTTCTTC. Filled out from reference TRBV7-2 and TRBJ2-1, the complete variable domain reads GAGVSQSPSNKVTEKGKDVELRCDPISGHTALYWYRQSLGQGLEFLIYFQGNSAPDKSGLPSDRFSAERTGGSVSTLTIQRTQQEDSAVYLCASRTDPAEQFFGPGTRLTVL.

Of note for this clone: This specimen includes other DNA sequences encoding the same CDR3. This chain joins TRBV5-1 and TRBJ2-5, with D perhaps TRBD2 (6 bases). The V gene lost 3 bases and the J gene lost 2 bases, with 11 bases spanning the gap. The length of the CDR3 is 14 residues. Germline assignment: CDR1 SGHRS and CDR2 YFSETQ. CDR3 region: CASSSGTVQETQYF. DNA for the CDR3: TGCGCCAGCAGCTCAGGGACTGTGCAAGAGACCCAGTACTTC.

There are a few counts of this clone. This rearrangement joins TRBV10-3 to TRBJ1-5; 8 bases are shared with TRBD1. Germline CDR1 is ENHRY and CDR2 is SYGVKD. V lost 2 bases and J lost 10; bases outside the gene matches: 10. The CDR3 runs to 15 residues. The CDR3 sequence: CAISEISGTGTPQHF. The CDR3 DNA follows: TGTGCCATCAGTGAGATTTCCGGGACAGGCACACCCCAGCATTTT.

V usage is TRBV27 and J usage is TRBJ2-7, with a possible D match to TRBD1 (6 bases). Germline CDR1 and CDR2: MNHEY and SMNVEV (reference sequence). The CDR3 is 12 amino acids. V lost 5 bases and J lost 6, with 11 bases in between. DNA for the CDR3: TGTGCCAGCAGTCCCAGGACAGCCGAGCAGTACTTC. Its protein product is CASSPRTAEQYF.